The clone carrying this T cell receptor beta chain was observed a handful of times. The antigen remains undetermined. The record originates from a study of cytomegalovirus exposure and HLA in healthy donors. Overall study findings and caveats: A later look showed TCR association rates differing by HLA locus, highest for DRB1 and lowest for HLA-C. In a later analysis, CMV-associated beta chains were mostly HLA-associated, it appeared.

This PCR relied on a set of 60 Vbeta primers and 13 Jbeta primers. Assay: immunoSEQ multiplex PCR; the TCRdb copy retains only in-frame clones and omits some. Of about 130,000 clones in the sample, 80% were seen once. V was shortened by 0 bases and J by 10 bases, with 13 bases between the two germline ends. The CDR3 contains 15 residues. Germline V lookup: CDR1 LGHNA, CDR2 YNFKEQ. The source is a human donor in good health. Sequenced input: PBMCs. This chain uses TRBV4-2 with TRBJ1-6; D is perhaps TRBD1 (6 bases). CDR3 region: CASSQDGQGRSPLHF. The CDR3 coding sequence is TGTGCCAGCAGCCAAGACGGTCAGGGGAGATCACCCCTCCACTTT.